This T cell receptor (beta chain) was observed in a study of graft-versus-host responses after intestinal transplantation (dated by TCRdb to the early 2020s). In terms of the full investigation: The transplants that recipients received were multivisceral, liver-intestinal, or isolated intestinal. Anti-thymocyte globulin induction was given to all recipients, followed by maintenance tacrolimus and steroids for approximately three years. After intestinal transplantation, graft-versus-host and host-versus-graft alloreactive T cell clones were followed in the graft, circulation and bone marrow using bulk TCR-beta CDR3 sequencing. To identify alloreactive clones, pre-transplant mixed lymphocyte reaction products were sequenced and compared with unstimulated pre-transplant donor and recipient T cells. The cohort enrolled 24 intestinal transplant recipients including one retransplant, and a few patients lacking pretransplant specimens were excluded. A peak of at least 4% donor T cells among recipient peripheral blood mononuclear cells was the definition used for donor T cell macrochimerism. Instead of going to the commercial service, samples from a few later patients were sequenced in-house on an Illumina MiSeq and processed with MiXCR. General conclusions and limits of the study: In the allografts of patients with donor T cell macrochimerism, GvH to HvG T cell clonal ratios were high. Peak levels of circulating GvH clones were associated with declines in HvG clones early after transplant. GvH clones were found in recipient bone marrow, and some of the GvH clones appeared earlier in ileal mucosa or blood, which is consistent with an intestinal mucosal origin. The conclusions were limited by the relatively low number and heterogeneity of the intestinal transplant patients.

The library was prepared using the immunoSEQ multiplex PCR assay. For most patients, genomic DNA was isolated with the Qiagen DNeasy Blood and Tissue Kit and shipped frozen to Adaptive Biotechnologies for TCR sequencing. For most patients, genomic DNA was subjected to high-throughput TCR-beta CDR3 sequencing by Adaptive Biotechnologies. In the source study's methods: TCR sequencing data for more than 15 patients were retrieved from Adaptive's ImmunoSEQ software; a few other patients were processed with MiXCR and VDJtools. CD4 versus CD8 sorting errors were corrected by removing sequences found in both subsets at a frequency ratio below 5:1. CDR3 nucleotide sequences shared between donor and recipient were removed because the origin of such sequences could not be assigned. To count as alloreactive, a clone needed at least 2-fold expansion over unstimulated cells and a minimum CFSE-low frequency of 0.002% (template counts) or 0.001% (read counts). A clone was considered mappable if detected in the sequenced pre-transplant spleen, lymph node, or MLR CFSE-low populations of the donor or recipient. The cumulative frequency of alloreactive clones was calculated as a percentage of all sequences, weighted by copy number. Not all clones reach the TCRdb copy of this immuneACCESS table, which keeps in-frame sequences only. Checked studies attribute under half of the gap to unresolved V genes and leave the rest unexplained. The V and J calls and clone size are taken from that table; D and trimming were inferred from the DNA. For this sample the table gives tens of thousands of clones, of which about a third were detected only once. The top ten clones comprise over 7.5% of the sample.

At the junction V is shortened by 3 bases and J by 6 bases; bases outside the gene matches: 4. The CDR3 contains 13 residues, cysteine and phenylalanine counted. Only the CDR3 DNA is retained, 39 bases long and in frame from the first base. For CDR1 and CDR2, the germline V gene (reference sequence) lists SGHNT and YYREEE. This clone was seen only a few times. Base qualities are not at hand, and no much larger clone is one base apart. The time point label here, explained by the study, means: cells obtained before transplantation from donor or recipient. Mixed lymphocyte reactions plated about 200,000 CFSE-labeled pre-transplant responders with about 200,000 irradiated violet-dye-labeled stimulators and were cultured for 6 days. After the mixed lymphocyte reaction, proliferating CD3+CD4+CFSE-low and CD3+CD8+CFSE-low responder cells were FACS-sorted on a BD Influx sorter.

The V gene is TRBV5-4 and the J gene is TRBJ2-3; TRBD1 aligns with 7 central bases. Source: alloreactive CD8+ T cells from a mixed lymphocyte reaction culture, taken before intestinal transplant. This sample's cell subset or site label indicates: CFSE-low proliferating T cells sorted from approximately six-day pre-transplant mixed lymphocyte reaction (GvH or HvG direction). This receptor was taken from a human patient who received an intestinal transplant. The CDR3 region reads CASSWDSSDTQYF. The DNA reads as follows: TGTGCCAGCAGCTGGGACAGTTCTGATACGCAGTATTTT.